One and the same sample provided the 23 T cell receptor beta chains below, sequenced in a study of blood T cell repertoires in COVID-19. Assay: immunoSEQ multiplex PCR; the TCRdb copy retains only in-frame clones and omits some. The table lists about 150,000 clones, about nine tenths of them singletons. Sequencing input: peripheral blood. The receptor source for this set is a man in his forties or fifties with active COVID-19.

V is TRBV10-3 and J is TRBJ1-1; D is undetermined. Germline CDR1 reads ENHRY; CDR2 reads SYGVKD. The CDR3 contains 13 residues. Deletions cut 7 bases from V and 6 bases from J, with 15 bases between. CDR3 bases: TGTGCCATCACAAGGGAGGGTGTTTCTGAAGCTTTCTTT. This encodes CAITREGVSEAFF.

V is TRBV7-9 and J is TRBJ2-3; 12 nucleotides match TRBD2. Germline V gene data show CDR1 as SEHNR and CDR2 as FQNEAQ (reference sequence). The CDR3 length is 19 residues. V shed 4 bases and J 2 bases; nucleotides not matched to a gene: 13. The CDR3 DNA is TGTGCCAGCAGCTCCAACAAACCCCGACTAGCGGGGGTCACAGATACGCAGTATTTT. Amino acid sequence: CASSSNKPRLAGVTDTQYF.

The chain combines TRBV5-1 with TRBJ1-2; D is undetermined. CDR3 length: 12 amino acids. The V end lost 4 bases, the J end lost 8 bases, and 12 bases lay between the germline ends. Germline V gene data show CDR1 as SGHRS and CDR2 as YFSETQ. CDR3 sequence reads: CASSLGGGGYTF. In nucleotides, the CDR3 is TGCGCCAGCAGCCTGGGCGGTGGAGGCTACACCTTC.

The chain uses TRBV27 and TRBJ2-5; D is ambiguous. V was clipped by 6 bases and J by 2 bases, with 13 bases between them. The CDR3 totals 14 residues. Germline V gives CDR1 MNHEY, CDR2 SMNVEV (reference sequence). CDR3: CASRPYSLQETQYF. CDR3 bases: TGTGCCAGCAGGCCCTACTCCTTACAAGAGACCCAGTACTTC.

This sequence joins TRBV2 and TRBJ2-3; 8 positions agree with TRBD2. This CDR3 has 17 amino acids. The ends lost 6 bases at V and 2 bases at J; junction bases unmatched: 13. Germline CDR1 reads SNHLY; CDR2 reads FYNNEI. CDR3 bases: TGTGCCAGCAGGGACCCTGTGGGAGCGGGGGTCACAGATACGCAGTATTTT. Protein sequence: CASRDPVGAGVTDTQYF.

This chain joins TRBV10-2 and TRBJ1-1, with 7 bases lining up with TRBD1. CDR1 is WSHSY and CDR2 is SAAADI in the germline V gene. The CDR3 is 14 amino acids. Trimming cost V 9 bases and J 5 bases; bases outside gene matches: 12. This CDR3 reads CASTRQGGGTEAFF. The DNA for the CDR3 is TGCGCCAGTACAAGACAGGGTGGAGGGACTGAAGCTTTCTTT.

The CDR3 here is CASSLPSGTGFSDYTF. Here the CDR3 DNA reads TGTGCCAGCAGCCTACCCTCCGGGACAGGGTTTTCCGACTACACCTTC. The chain employs TRBV11-1 and TRBJ1-2; 9 positions agree with TRBD1. Germline V gene data show CDR1 as SGHAT and CDR2 as FQDESV (reference sequence). The V and J ends lost 5 bases and 10 bases, in that order; junction bases with no gene match: 17. CDR3 length: 16 amino acids.

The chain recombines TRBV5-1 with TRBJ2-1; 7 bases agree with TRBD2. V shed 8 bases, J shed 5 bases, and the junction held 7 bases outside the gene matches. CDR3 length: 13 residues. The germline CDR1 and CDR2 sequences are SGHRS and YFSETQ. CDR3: CARCSGPHNEQFF. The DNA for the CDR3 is TGCGCCAGGTGTAGCGGGCCTCACAATGAGCAGTTCTTC. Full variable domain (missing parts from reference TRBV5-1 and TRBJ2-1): KAGVTQTPRYLIKTRGQQVTLSCSPISGHRSVSWYQQTPGQGLQFLFEYFSETQRNKGNFPGRFSGRQFSNSRSEMNVSTLELGDSALYLCARCSGPHNEQFFGPGTRLTVL.

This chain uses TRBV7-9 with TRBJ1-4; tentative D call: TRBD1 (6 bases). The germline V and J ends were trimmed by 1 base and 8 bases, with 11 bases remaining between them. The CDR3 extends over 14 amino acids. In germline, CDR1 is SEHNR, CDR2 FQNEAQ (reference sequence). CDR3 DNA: TGTGCCAGCAGCTTAGGGACAGTAGGGGAAAAACTGTTTTTT. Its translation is CASSLGTVGEKLFF.

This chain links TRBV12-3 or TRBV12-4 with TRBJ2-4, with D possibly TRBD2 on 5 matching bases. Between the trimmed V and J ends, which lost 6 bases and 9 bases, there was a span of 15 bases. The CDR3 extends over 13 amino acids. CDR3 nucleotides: TGTGCCAGCAGCCACCCCGGGATTGGCATTCAGTACTTC. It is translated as CASSHPGIGIQYF.

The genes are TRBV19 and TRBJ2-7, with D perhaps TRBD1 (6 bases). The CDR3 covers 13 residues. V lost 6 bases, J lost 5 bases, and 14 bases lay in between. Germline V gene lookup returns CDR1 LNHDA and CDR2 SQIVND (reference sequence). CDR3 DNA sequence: TGTGCCAGTAGCCTCAGGGGTTCTAACGAGCAGTACTTC. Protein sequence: CASSLRGSNEQYF.

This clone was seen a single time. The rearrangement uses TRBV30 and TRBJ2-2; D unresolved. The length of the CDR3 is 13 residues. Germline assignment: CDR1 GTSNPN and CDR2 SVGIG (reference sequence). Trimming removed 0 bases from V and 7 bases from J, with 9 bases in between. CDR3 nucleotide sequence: TGTGCCTGGAGTGTACAGCCCCTCGGGGAGCTGTTTTTT. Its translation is CAWSVQPLGELFF.

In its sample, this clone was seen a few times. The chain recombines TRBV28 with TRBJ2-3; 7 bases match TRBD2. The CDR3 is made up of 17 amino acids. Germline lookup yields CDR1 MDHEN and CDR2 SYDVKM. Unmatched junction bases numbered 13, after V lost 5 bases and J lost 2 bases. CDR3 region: CASSPSFGLVDTDTQYF. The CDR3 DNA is TGTGCCAGCAGTCCCTCATTCGGACTAGTCGACACAGATACGCAGTATTTT.

The CDR3 coding sequence is TGCGCCAGCAGCCATGACCCACTCGGGACCTACGAGCAGTACTTC. Protein sequence: CASSHDPLGTYEQYF. The gene calls are TRBV4-1 and TRBJ2-7, with a possible D match to TRBD2 (5 bases). Germline V CDR1 and CDR2: MGHRA, YSYEKL. V was trimmed by 3 bases and J by 2 bases, leaving 14 bases between them. The CDR3 is 15 residues long.

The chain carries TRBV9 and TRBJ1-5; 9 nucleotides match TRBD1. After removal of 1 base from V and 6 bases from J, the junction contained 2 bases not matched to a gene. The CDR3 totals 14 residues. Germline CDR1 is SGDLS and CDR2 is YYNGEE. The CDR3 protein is CASSVTGQGQPQHF. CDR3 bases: TGTGCCAGCAGCGTAACGGGACAGGGTCAGCCCCAGCATTTT. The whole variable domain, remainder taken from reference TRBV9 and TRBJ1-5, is DSGVTQTPKHLITATGQRVTLRCSPRSGDLSVYWYQQSLDQGLQFLIQYYNGEERAKGNILERFSAQQFPDLHSELNLSSLELGDSALYFCASSVTGQGQPQHFGDGTRLSIL.

The CDR3 nucleotides are TGTGCCAGCAGCCCGCTTGGCCGAGATACGCAGTATTTT. Its translation: CASSPLGRDTQYF. The V gene is TRBV7-9, the J gene TRBJ2-3; the D is unclear. The CDR3 is 13 residues long. V shed 5 bases and J shed 5 bases, with 11 bases lying between them. Germline V gives CDR1 SEHNR, CDR2 FQNEAQ (reference sequence). Based on the CDR3 plus reference TRBV7-9 and TRBJ2-3, the full variable domain is DTGVSQNPRHKITKRGQNVTFRCDPISEHNRLYWYRQTLGQGPEFLTYFQNEAQLEKSRLLSDRFSAERPKGSFSTLEIQRTEQGDSAMYLCASSPLGRDTQYFGPGTRLTVL.

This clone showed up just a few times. The CDR3 DNA is TGTGCCAGCAGTCCAAGCAATCAGCCCCAGCATTTT. It codes for CASSPSNQPQHF. This chain connects TRBV7-8 to TRBJ1-5; D call uncertain. Looked up from germline, CDR1 is SGHVS and CDR2 is FQNEAQ. The CDR3 spans 12 residues. V was pared by 6 bases and J by 1 base, with 4 bases between.

CDR3 residues: CASSLGGTDGYTF. The CDR3 DNA is TGTGCCAGCAGCCTGGGGGGTACGGATGGCTACACCTTC. The chain links TRBV6-5 to TRBJ1-2, with a weak D call TRBD1 (5 bases). The germline V and J ends were trimmed by 6 bases and 6 bases, with 14 bases remaining between them. Per the germline V gene, CDR1 is MNHEY and CDR2 is SVGAGI. The CDR3 extends over 13 amino acids.

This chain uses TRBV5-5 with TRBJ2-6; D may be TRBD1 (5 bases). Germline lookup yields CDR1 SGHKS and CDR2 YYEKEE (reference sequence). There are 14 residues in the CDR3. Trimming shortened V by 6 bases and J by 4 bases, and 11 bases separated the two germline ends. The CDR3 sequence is CASTQGMGANVLTF. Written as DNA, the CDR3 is TGTGCCAGCACTCAGGGTATGGGGGCCAACGTCCTGACTTTC.

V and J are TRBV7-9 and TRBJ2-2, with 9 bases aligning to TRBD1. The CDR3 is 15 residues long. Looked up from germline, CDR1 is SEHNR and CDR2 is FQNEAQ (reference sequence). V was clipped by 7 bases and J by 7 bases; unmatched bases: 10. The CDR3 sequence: CASIDTDRGFGELFF. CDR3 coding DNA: TGTGCCAGCATCGATACGGACAGGGGTTTCGGGGAGCTGTTTTTT.

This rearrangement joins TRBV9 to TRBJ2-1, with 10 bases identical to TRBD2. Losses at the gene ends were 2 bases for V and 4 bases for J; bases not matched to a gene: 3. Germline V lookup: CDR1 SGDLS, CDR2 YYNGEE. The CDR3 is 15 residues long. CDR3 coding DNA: TGTGCCAGCAGCGTCGGGACTAGCGCATACAATGAGCAGTTCTTC. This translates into CASSVGTSAYNEQFF.

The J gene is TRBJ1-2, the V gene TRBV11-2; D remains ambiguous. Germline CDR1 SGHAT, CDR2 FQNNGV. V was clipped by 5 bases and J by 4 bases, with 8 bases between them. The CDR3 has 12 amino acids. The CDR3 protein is CASSKESYGYTF. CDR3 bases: TGTGCCAGCAGCAAGGAGAGCTATGGCTACACCTTC.

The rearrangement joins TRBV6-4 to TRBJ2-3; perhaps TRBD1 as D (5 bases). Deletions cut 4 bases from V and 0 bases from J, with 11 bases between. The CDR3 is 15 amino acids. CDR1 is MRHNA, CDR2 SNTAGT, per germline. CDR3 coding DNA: TGTGCCAGCAGTGCCGGACATTCTAGCACAGATACGCAGTATTTT. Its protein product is CASSAGHSSTDTQYF.